The clone carrying this T cell receptor beta chain was counted a few times. The antigen remains undetermined. This specimen belongs to a study of T-cell memory formation after mild COVID-19. Points from the study as a whole: CD4/CD8 balance held among clones contracting day 15 to 85, and later expanders leaned CD4+.

MiXCR, run by TCRdb on the 5' RACE reads, gives a single entry per CDR3 protein. This sample has some 320,000 distinct CDR3 sequences; more than 13% occur once, and the top ten carry around 20%. The CDR3 sequence is 15 residues long. The chain combines TRBV21-1 with TRBJ1-2. TRBV21-1 is deemed a pseudogene. Sequences were obtained from PBMCs or a T cell subset sorted from them (not recorded which). The sequence derives from a man younger than 35 who had mild COVID-19 (a few samples of this study predate the infection). Cell type and time point are not known. CDR3 DNA sequence: TGTGCCAGCAGCAAAGAGGCAGTTGCCACTTATGGCTACACCTTC. Translated, it gives CASSKEAVATYGYTF.